This TCR beta chain was observed in a study of T cells in Graves' hyperthyroidism and ophthalmopathy. Amplification targeted TCR beta CDR3 regions from RNA transcripts. The HTBI primer set served for first-round RT-PCR of the TCR CDR3. TCRdb re-called the multiplex PCR reads through MiXCR, storing one row per CDR3 protein. The table includes about 300,000 distinct CDR3 sequences, roughly 18% detected once. V lost 7 bases, J lost 5 bases, and 13 bases stayed unmatched. The germline V gene encodes CDR1 SEHNR and CDR2 FQNEAQ (reference sequence). This CDR3 spans 16 amino acids. Uncontrolled infection, other autoimmune disease, pregnancy or lactation led to exclusion.

This receptor was identified in a man between 50 and 59 years old with Graves' ophthalmopathy. The sequencing input was blood. The J gene is TRBJ2-2, the V gene TRBV7-9, with TRBD2 matching over 7 bases. The CDR3 DNA reads TGTGCCAGCACCTCTCCAAGCGGGGAGTTAACCGGGGAGCTGTTTTTT. Protein product: CASTSPSGELTGELFF.